This entry concerns a single TCR beta chain. What it binds is unknown. Germline CDR1 reads SGHRS; CDR2 reads YFSETQ. V lost 4 bases, J lost 3 bases, and 12 bases lay in between. The CDR3 consists of 14 residues. The time point is: cycle 4 day 1 (C4D1), after more than 5 weeks of nivolumab. Each patient's relapse followed autologous stem cell transplantation, and brentuximab vedotin exposure varied. Researchers report purifying CD4+ T cells from thawed PBMCs by magnetic negative selection. The patients, who had relapsed/refractory classical Hodgkin lymphoma, achieved best responses of complete response, partial response or progressive disease. Libraries were prepared by immunoSEQ multiplex PCR; TCRdb keeps only in-frame clonotypes and omits some of them. The sample gives some 9,300 clones, about 68% of which show up once; over 4.5% is in the top ten. This sample is drawn from a study of PD-1 blockade in classical Hodgkin lymphoma.

Study results and limitations: Partial responders and progressors had significantly lower baseline TCR diversity. CD4+ but not CD8+ TCR diversity rose significantly by C4D1.

The chain couples TRBV5-1 to TRBJ2-3; a possible D gene is TRBD1 (6 bases). This sample comprised CD4+ T cells from blood, obtained before the fourth cycle of nivolumab. The sequence came from a human donor with classical Hodgkin lymphoma. CDR3 protein: CASSRQTGTDTQYF. CDR3 DNA sequence: TGCGCCAGCAGCCGCCAAACAGGGACAGATACGCAGTATTTT.